This paragraph reports one T cell receptor (beta chain). This entry comes from a study of blood T cell repertoires in COVID-19. Study in general: The samples span acute and convalescent COVID-19 from the United States, Italy and Spain. T cells, B-cell-depleted T cells, or PBMCs supplied cDNA or gDNA.

The CDR3 totals 14 residues. The germline CDR1 and CDR2 sequences are SGHRS and YFSETQ. V lost 3 bases and J lost 4; bases outside the gene matches: 4. Per the study methods: Quantification of nucleated cells was approximated via reference gene primer amplification. Here immunoSEQ multiplex PCR was the method, and the copy in TCRdb shows in-frame clones only, minus some. V and J calls plus clone size are reproduced from that table; the DNA served to infer D and trimming. The sample yields roughly 190,000 clones, more than 75% seen once. The sequence was collected from a man aged 35-49 years with active or convalescent COVID-19. The chain recombines TRBV5-1 with TRBJ2-7; TRBD2 aligns across 10 bases. The specimen sequenced was peripheral blood. CDR3 protein: CASSSSGGPYEQYF. As DNA, the CDR3 is TGCGCCAGCAGCTCTAGCGGGGGACCATACGAGCAGTACTTC.